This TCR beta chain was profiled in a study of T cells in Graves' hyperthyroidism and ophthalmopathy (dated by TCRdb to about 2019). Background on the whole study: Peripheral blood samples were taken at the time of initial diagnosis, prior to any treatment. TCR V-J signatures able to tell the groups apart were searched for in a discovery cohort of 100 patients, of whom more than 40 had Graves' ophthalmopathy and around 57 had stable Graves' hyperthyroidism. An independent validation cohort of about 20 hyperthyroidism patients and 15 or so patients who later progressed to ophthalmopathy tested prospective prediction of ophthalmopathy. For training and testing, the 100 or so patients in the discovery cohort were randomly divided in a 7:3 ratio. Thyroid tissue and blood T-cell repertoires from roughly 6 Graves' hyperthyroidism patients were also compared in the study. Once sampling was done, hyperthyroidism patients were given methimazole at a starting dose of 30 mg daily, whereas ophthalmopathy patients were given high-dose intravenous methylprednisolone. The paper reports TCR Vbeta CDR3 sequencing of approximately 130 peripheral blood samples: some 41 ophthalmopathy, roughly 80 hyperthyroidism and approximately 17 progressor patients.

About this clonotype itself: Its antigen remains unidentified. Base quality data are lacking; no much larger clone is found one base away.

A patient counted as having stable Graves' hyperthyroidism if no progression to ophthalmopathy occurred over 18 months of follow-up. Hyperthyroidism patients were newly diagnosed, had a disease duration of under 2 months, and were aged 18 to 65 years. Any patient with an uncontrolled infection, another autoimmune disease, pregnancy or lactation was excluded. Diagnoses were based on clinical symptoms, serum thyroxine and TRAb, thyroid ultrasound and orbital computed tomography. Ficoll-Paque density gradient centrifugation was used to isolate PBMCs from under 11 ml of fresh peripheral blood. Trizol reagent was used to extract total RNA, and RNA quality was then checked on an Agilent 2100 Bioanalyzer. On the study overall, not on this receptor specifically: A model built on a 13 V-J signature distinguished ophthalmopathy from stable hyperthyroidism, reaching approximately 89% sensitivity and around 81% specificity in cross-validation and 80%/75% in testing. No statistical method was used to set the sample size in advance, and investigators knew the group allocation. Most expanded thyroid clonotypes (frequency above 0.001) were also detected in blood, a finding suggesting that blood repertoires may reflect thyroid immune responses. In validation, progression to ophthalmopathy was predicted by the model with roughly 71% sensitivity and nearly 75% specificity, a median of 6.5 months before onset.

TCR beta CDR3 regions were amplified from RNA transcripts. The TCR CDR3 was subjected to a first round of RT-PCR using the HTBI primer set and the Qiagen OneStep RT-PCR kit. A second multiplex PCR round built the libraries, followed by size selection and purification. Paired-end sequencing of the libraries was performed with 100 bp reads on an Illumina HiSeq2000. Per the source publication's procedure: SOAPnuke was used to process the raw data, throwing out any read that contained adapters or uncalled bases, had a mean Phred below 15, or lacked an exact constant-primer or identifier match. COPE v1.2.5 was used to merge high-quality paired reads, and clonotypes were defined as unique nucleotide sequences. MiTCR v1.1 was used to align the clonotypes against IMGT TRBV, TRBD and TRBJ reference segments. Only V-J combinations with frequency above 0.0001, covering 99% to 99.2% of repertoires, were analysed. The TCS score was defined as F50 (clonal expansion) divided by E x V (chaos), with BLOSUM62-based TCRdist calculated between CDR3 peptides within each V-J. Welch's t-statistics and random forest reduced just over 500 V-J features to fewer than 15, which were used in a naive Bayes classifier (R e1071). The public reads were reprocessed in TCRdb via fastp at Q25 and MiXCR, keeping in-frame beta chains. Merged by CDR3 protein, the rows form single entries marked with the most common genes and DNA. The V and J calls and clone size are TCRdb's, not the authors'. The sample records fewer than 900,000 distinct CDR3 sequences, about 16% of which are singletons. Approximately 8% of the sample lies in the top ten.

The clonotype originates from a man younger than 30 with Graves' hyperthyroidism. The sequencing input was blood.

The bases read TGTGCTGTATCCGGGACTAGCGGGAGCGGGTACGAGCAGTACTTC. Its amino acids are CAVSGTSGSGYEQYF. This chain joins TRBV19 to TRBJ2-7; TRBD2 matches 14 bases in the middle. CDR1 and CDR2 (LNHDA, SQIVND) derive from the germline V gene (reference sequence). Including the terminal cysteine and phenylalanine, the CDR3 comprises 15 residues. The CDR3 DNA has 45 bases and is translated from base 1.